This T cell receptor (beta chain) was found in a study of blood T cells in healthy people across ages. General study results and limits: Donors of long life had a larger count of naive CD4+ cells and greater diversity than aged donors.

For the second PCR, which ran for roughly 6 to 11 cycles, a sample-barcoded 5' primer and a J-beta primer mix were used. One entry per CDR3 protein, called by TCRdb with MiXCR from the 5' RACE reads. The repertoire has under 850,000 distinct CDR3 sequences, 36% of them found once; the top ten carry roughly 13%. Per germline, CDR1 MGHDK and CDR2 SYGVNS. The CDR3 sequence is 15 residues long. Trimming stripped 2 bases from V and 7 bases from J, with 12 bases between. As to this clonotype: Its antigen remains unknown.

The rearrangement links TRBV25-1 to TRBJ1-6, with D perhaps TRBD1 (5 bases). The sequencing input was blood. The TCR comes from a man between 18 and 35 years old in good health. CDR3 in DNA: TGTGCCAGCAGTGAAGACGGGGGTCCGAATTCACCCCTCCACTTT. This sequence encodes CASSEDGGPNSPLHF.